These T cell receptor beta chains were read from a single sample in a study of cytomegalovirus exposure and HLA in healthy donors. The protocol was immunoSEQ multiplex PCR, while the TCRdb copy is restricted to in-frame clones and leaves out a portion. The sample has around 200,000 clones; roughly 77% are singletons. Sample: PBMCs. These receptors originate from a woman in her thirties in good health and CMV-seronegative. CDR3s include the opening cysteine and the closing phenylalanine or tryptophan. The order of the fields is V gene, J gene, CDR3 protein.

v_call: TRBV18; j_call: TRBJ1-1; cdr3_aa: CASSPPTGTVYTEAFF
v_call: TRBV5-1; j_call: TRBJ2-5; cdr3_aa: CASSWNRGETQYF
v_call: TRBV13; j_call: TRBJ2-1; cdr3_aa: CASSLYPPSGPHEQFF
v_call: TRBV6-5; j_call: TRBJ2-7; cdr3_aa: CASRSAGQGEGEQYF
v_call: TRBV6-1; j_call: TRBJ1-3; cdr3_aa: CASSEAPGQGNTIYF
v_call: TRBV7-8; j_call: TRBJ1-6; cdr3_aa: CASSAGRGGDSPLHF
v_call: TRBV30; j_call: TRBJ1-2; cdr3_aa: CAWIPLGRGSYTF
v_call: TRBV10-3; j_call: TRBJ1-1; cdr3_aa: CAIRDYRDEAFF
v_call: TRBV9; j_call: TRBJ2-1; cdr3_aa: CASSVHPRAYNEQFF
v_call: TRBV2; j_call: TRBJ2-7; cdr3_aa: CASKGTSWRGEQYF
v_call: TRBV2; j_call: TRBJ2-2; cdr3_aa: CAGKGQANTGELFF
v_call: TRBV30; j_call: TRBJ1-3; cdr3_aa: CAWSVEYGNTIYF
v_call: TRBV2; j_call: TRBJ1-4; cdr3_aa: CASRREGLTNEKLFF
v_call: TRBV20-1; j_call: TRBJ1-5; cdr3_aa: CSAPRGGAQHF
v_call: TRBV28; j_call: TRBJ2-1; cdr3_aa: CASSIGSGTYNEQFF
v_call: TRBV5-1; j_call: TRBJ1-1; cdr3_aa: CASSLDPGTLSEAFF
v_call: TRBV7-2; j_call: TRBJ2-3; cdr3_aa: CASSPRTSGGADTQYF
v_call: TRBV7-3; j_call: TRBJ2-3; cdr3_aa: CASSLAGALPFTDTQYF
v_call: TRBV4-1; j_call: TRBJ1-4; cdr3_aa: CASSQESGGYATNEKLFF
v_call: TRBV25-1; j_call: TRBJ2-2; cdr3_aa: CASSLERGRTGELFF
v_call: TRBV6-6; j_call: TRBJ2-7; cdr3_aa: CASSWEYRGSGYEQYF
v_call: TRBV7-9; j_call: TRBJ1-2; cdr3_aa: CASSLFDVEDYGYTF
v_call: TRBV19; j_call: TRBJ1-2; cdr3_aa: CASSSQAPNYGYTF
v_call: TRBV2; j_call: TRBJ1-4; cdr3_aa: CASSLNGQINNEKLFF
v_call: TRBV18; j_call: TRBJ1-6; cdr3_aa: CASSPFSDREDSPLHF
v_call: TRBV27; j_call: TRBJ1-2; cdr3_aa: CASSLSDSRYGYTF
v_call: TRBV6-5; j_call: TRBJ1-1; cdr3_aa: CASSDGDKTEAFF
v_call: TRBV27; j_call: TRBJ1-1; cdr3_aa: CASSRQGLNTEAFF
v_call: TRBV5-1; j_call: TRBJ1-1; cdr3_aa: CASSLLQGANTEAFF
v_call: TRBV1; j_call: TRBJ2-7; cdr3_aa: CTSSHLIGLAGTYEQYF
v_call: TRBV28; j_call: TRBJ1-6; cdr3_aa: CASSLRQHNSPLHF
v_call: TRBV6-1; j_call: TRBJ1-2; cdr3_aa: CASTGTDYGYTF
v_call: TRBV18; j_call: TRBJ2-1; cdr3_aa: CASSTGTGSYNEQFF
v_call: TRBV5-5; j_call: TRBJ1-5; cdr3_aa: CASSLGDSSNQPQHF
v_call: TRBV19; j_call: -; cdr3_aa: CASSEPSGMRDEQYF
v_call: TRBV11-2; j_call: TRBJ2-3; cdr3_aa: CASSYSGVFTDTQYF
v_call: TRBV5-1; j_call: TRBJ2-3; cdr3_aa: CASSFSGDTQYF
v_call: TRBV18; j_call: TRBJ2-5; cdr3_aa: CASSLGTSGSGQETQYF
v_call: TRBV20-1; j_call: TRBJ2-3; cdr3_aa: CSANGADTQYF
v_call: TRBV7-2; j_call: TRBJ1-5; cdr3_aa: CASSPLRDRSMQPQHF
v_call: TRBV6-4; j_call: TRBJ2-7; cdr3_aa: CASSDSGGSEQYF
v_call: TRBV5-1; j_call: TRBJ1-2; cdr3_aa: CASSLAGSGQFRDGYTF
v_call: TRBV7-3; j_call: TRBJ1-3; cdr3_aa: CASSPGSGNTIYF
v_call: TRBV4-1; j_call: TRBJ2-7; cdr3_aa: CASSRGQVSYEQYF
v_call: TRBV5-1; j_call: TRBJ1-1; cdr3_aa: CASSLPPPAGWNTEAFF
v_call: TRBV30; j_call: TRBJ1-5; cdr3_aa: CAWSVGAGYNQPQHF
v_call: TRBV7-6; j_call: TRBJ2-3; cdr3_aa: CASSLDGGSTDTQYF